The 4 T cell receptor beta chains given below trace back to one sample, sequenced in a study of blood T cell repertoires in COVID-19. Data came from immunoSEQ multiplex PCR; TCRdb stores just in-frame clones and leaves some out. The data contain about 270,000 clones, about nine tenths of them singletons. The sequenced sample was PBMCs or T cells enriched from blood (not recorded which). These receptors all stem from a woman aged 25 to 39 with acute COVID-19.

The chain employs TRBV9 and TRBJ2-3, with TRBD2 matching over 10 bases. This CDR3 contains 16 residues. The V gene end was trimmed by 2 bases and the J gene end by 3 bases; junction bases not matched to a gene: 6. Germline loops: CDR1 SGDLS, CDR2 YYNGEE. The CDR3 DNA reads TGTGCCAGCAGCGTGGAGGCTAGCGGGAGAACAGATACGCAGTATTTT. It yields the protein CASSVEASGRTDTQYF.

The chain combines TRBV27 with TRBJ1-6; D gene ambiguous. Germline assignment: CDR1 MNHEY and CDR2 SMNVEV (reference sequence). The V end was cut by 4 bases, the J end by 5 bases, with 12 bases between. This CDR3 comprises 15 residues. As DNA, the CDR3 is TGTGCCAGCAGTTCTACCGGGTCAGATAATTCACCCCTCCACTTT. Its protein is CASSSTGSDNSPLHF.

The chain links TRBV2 to TRBJ1-5; TRBD1 is a possible D gene (5 bases). The ends were cut back, 5 bases at V and 7 bases at J, with 15 bases in the middle. CDR3 length: 14 amino acids. Germline V lookup: CDR1 SNHLY, CDR2 FYNNEI. CDR3: CASSSGLGGQPQHF. The CDR3 DNA reads TGTGCCAGCAGTTCGGGGCTTGGAGGGCAGCCCCAGCATTTT.

The chain links TRBV2 to TRBJ1-5; D unresolved. This CDR3 has 20 residues. Germline lookup yields CDR1 SNHLY and CDR2 FYNNEI. V lost 2 bases and J lost 1, with 24 bases in between. CDR3 region: CASSEIPPKVQKESNQPQHF. The CDR3 nucleotides are TGTGCCAGCAGTGAAATACCCCCCAAAGTCCAGAAGGAGAGCAATCAGCCCCAGCATTTT.